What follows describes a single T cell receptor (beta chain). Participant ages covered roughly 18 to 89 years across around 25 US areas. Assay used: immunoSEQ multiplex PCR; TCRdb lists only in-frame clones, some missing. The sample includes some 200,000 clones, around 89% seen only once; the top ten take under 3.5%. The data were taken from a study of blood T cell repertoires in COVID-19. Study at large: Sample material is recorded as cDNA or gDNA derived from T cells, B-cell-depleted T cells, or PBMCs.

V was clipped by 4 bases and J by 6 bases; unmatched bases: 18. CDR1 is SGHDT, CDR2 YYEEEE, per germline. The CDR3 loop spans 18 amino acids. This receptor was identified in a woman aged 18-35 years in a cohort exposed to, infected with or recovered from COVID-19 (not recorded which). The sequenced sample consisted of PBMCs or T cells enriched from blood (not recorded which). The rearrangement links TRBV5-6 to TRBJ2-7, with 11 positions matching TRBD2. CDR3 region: CASSNLLTLAGALGEQYF. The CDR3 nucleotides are TGTGCCAGCAGCAACCTCTTAACACTAGCGGGGGCCCTTGGCGAGCAGTACTTC.